The clone carrying this TCR beta chain was counted many times. Its antigen is unidentified. The record originates from a study of CD8 T cells in ankylosing spondylitis. From the 5' RACE reads, TCRdb called clonotypes with MiXCR, one entry per CDR3 protein. The sample holds about 130,000 distinct CDR3 sequences, approximately 7.3% seen once. Study results and limitations: Significant enrichment of disease-linked clones was reported in matched ankylosing spondylitis synovial fluid. Reactive arthritis synovial fluid and blood previously showed some of these motif variants.

The sample was blood, either unsorted or a sorted T cell fraction (not recorded which). The source of this sequence is a female donor with ankylosing spondylitis or in good health (not recorded which).

This CDR3 reads CASSLSGTQGCQYF. CDR3 sequence (DNA): TGTGCCAGCAGTTTGTCCGGAACCCAGGGATGCCAGTACTTC. The V and J genes are TRBV12-3 or TRBV12-4 and TRBJ2-5, with a possible D match to TRBD1 (5 bases). The CDR3 spans 14 residues. Trimming left V 3 bases short and J 10 bases short, with 18 bases between.